This entry lists 30 T cell receptor beta chains sequenced from one sample in a study of response to subunit inactivated influenza vaccine. From the RT-PCR reads, TCRdb called clonotypes with MiXCR, one entry per CDR3 protein. The profile shows roughly 700,000 distinct CDR3 sequences, around 14% of them singletons. This material consisted of PBMCs from blood, taken 14 to 15 days before vaccination. The receptor source for this set is a man aged 50 to 59 who received an inactivated influenza vaccine.

Worth noting for this clonotype: With a much larger clone just one base away, this may be a read error. This chain joins TRBV12-3 or TRBV12-4 and TRBJ2-5; D remains unclear. The CDR3 length is 13 residues. CDR3 sequence (DNA): TGTGCCTGCAGTTTATACGTTGGGGAGACCCAGTACTTC. Translated, it gives CACSLYVGETQYF.

The chain couples TRBV3-1 to TRBJ1-1; D gene uncertain. CDR1 is LGHDT and CDR2 is YNNKEL in the germline V gene (reference sequence). The CDR3 contains 16 residues. V was pared by 1 base and J by 4 bases, with 16 bases between. CDR3 region: CASSQVTAHLATEAFF. Written as DNA, the CDR3 is TGTGCCAGCAGCCAAGTTACAGCCCATTTGGCCACTGAAGCTTTCTTT.

Only a few counts were recorded for this clonotype. This chain connects TRBV9 to TRBJ2-1, with TRBD2 identical over 9 bases. This CDR3 spans 15 amino acids. With V trimmed by 0 bases and J by 10 bases, 8 bases remained unmatched. Germline V lookup: CDR1 SGDLS, CDR2 YYNGEE. CDR3 sequence: CASSVGTSGYREQFF. DNA for the CDR3: TGTGCCAGCAGCGTAGGCACTAGCGGGTATAGGGAGCAGTTCTTC.

V gene TRBV12-3 or TRBV12-4 combines with J gene TRBJ2-1; 8 bases line up with TRBD2. V dropped 1 base and J dropped 6; count of bases not matched to a gene: 8. The CDR3 totals 16 residues. CDR3 sequence (DNA): TGTGCCAGCAGTTTAGACGGCGGGAGGCTTGGCAATGAGCAGTTCTTC. Protein: CASSLDGGRLGNEQFF.

The rearrangement links TRBV29-1 to TRBJ1-1; no firm D call. Per germline, CDR1 SQVTM and CDR2 ANQGSEA. Deletions cut 4 bases from V and 1 base from J, with 10 bases between. This CDR3 spans 13 amino acids. The CDR3 DNA sequence: TGCAGCGTTGGATACCGGGAGAACACTGAAGCTTTCTTT. Protein: CSVGYRENTEAFF. Combining the CDR3 with reference TRBV29-1 and TRBJ1-1 gives the whole variable domain SAVISQKPSRDICQRGTSLTIQCQVDSQVTMMFWYRQQPGQSLTLIATANQGSEATYESGFVIDKFPISRPNLTFSTLTVSNMSPEDSSIYLCSVGYRENTEAFFGQGTRLTVV.

A few counts support this clonotype. The CDR3 reads CASSDGGVGTDTQYF. The CDR3 nucleotides are TGTGCCAGCAGTGATGGGGGCGTCGGCACAGATACGCAGTATTTT. The J gene is TRBJ2-3, the V gene TRBV6-1, with a possible D match to TRBD1 (6 bases). V lost 3 bases and J 1 base, leaving 11 bases between the germline ends. The germline CDR1 and CDR2 sequences are MNHNS and SASEGT. The CDR3 covers 15 residues.

This clonotype has a handful of counts. The CDR3 reads CASRKGLAGGYNEQFF. The CDR3 DNA is TGTGCCAGCAGGAAAGGACTAGCGGGAGGCTATAATGAGCAGTTCTTC. V usage is TRBV6-2 or TRBV6-3 and J usage is TRBJ2-1; the match to TRBD2 covers 14 bases. The CDR3 runs to 16 residues. Germline values: CDR1 MNHEY, CDR2 SVGEGT. Unmatched junction bases numbered 8, after V lost 6 bases and J lost 7 bases.

This clonotype was seen only a few times. The V call is TRBV18, the J call TRBJ2-7, with D maybe TRBD1 (5 bases). The V gene lost 3 bases and the J gene lost 2 bases, with 11 bases spanning the gap. The CDR3 is 14 residues long. Germline assignment: CDR1 KGHSH and CDR2 LQKENI. CDR3 bases: TGTGCCAGCTCACCTAATAGACAGACCTACGAGCAGTACTTC. As protein: CASSPNRQTYEQYF.

The table lists this clonotype with many counts. The V and J genes are TRBV29-1 and TRBJ1-2, with 12 nucleotides matching TRBD1. V shed 4 bases and J 8 bases; nucleotides not matched to a gene: 11. Germline CDR1 is SQVTM and CDR2 is ANQGSEA. The CDR3 has 15 residues. The CDR3 DNA reads as TGCAGCGTTGCGGCCTCCGGGACAGGGGGCAGGGGCTACACCTTC. Residues: CSVAASGTGGRGYTF.

The chain carries TRBV6-2 or TRBV6-3 and TRBJ2-3, with D perhaps matching TRBD2 (6 bases). The CDR3 runs 15 residues. Trimming took off 6 bases at V and 0 bases at J, with 13 bases between the two ends. Germline CDR1 is MNHEY and CDR2 is SVGEGT. CDR3 residues: CASRHRAGSTDTQYF. The CDR3 DNA reads TGTGCCAGCAGACACCGGGCGGGGAGCACAGATACGCAGTATTTT.

This clonotype was recorded a few times. The J gene is TRBJ2-7, the V gene TRBV5-1, with 10 bases aligning to TRBD2. Germline lookup yields CDR1 SGHRS and CDR2 YFSETQ. J was trimmed by 1 base and V by 4 bases; bases with no gene match: 2. This CDR3 spans 14 amino acids. The CDR3 DNA follows: TGCGCCAGCAGCCATAGCGGGGGGTCCTACGAGCAGTACTTC. Its translation is CASSHSGGSYEQYF. Variable domain in full (rest from reference TRBV5-1 and TRBJ2-7): KAGVTQTPRYLIKTRGQQVTLSCSPISGHRSVSWYQQTPGQGLQFLFEYFSETQRNKGNFPGRFSGRQFSNSRSEMNVSTLELGDSALYLCASSHSGGSYEQYFGPGTRLTVT.

The chain couples TRBV3-1 to TRBJ2-1; 12 bases are shared with TRBD2. V shed 4 bases, J shed 3 bases, and the junction held 4 bases outside the gene matches. Germline V gene sequence: CDR1 LGHDT, CDR2 YNNKEL (reference sequence). The CDR3 loop spans 16 amino acids. For the CDR3, the DNA is TGTGCCAGCAGCCCGCGGACTAGCGGGGTCTACAATGAGCAGTTCTTC. It translates to CASSPRTSGVYNEQFF.

This clonotype appeared many times. At one boundary the junction diverges from the germline segment, which might be a read error. V usage is TRBV12-3 or TRBV12-4 and J usage is TRBJ1-2, with 7 bases matching TRBD1. The CDR3 runs to 10 residues. In DNA form, the CDR3 reads TGTGCCAGCAGTACACGGACAGGACTCTTC. Its protein product is CASSTRTGLF.

This clonotype was seen a handful of times. The rearrangement links TRBV10-3 to TRBJ2-3, with D perhaps matching TRBD2 (5 bases). Deletions cut 8 bases from V and 0 bases from J, with 6 bases between. Germline-derived CDR1 and CDR2 are ENHRY and SYGVKD. The CDR3 extends over 12 amino acids. CDR3: CAIRGSTDTQYF. CDR3 coding DNA: TGTGCCATCCGAGGGAGCACAGATACGCAGTATTTT.

The chain combines TRBV20-1 with TRBJ2-1; 7 bases line up with TRBD1. The germline gives CDR1 DFQATT, CDR2 SNEGSKA (reference sequence). This CDR3 region has 11 residues. The CDR3 region is CSTDRANEQFF. CDR3 sequence (DNA): TGCAGCACAGACAGGGCCAATGAGCAGTTCTTC.

This chain joins TRBV6-2 or TRBV6-3 and TRBJ2-1; 9 nucleotides match TRBD2. With 5 bases clipped from V and 7 bases from J, the junction kept 9 bases outside the gene matches. Germline values: CDR1 MNHEY, CDR2 SVGEGT. The CDR3 runs to 15 residues. CDR3: CASSQGREGLNEQFF. The CDR3 DNA is TGTGCCAGCAGTCAGGGGCGGGAGGGTTTGAATGAGCAGTTCTTC.

The chain recombines TRBV4-3 with TRBJ2-2; either TRBD1 or TRBD2 may fit D (5 bases each). The CDR3 loop spans 16 amino acids. V was shortened by 1 base and J by 5 bases, with 14 bases between the two germline ends. CDR1 LGHNA and CDR2 YSLEER come from the germline V gene. The CDR3 protein is CASSQGGASLTGELFF. DNA of the CDR3: TGCGCCAGCAGCCAAGGAGGGGCTAGCTTGACCGGGGAGCTGTTTTTT.

The sample holds many counts of this clonotype. The V and J genes are TRBV2 and TRBJ1-1; D gene uncertain. Trimming took off 7 bases at V and 2 bases at J, with 14 bases between the two ends. This CDR3 spans 14 amino acids. From germline, CDR1 is SNHLY and CDR2 FYNNEI. The CDR3 coding sequence is TGTGCCAGCAAGCCCCATCTGAGTAACACTGAAGCTTTCTTT. Residues: CASKPHLSNTEAFF.

The chain links TRBV29-1 to TRBJ2-5, with 8 nucleotides matching TRBD2. Germline-derived CDR1 and CDR2 are SQVTM and ANQGSEA. CDR3 length equals 10 residues. The CDR3 DNA reads TGCAGTTTCGGGGGGGCTACCCAGTACTTC. It translates to CSFGGATQYF.

This clonotype was detected only a few times. The J gene is TRBJ2-5, the V gene TRBV6-2 or TRBV6-3; D is undetermined. The V and J ends lost 2 bases and 5 bases respectively, with 9 bases between them. Germline assignment: CDR1 MNHEY and CDR2 SVGEGT. CDR3 size: 13 residues. CDR3 in amino acids: CASSYGRFETQYF. Written as DNA, the CDR3 is TGTGCCAGCAGTTACGGCAGATTCGAGACCCAGTACTTC.

V and J are TRBV6-2 or TRBV6-3 and TRBJ2-7, with D possibly TRBD2 on 5 matching bases. The CDR3 is made up of 16 amino acids. Per the germline V gene, CDR1 is MNHEY and CDR2 is SVGEGT. V gave up 0 bases and J gave up 0 bases, with 12 bases separating them. The CDR3: CASSYSTSAGSYEQYF. DNA for the CDR3: TGTGCCAGCAGTTACTCGACCTCCGCGGGCTCCTACGAGCAGTACTTC.

This clonotype was detected a few times. The rearrangement links TRBV20-1 to TRBJ2-1, with 7 bases aligning to TRBD2. Germline V lookup: CDR1 DFQATT, CDR2 SNEGSKA (reference sequence). This CDR3 contains 13 residues. The V segment lost 3 bases and the J segment 9 bases; nucleotides outside the gene matches: 8. CDR3 residues: CSARVLAESEQFF. The CDR3, as DNA: TGCAGTGCTAGGGTCCTAGCGGAGAGTGAGCAGTTCTTC.

This clonotype was detected many times. V gene TRBV10-3 combines with J gene TRBJ2-1, with TRBD2 matching over 9 bases. This CDR3 spans 16 amino acids. J was trimmed by 5 bases and V by 3 bases; bases with no gene match: 8. From germline, CDR1 is ENHRY and CDR2 SYGVKD. For the CDR3, the DNA is TGTGCCATCAGTGAAGGTAGCGGGGGAGCTCACAATGAGCAGTTCTTC. It translates to CAISEGSGGAHNEQFF.

The chain links TRBV20-1 to TRBJ2-1; 12 bases fit TRBD2. This CDR3 contains 14 residues. Germline V lookup: CDR1 DFQATT, CDR2 SNEGSKA (reference sequence). V was pared by 4 bases and J by 10 bases, with 8 bases of the junction left unmatched. CDR3 residues: CSAKTSGGKGEQFF. The CDR3 DNA reads TGCAGTGCTAAGACTAGCGGGGGCAAGGGCGAGCAGTTCTTC.

The chain is built from TRBV7-9 and TRBJ2-5; 8 nucleotides agree with TRBD2. The CDR3 loop spans 13 amino acids. Germline V gene data show CDR1 as SEHNR and CDR2 as FQNEAQ (reference sequence). The J segment lost 1 base and the V segment lost 8 bases, leaving 3 bases of the junction unmatched. The CDR3 sequence is CASFLAGQETQYF. CDR3 nucleotides: TGTGCCAGCTTCCTAGCGGGCCAAGAGACCCAGTACTTC. Together with reference TRBV7-9 and TRBJ2-5, the CDR3 gives the full variable domain: DTGVSQNPRHKITKRGQNVTFRCDPISEHNRLYWYRQTLGQGPEFLTYFQNEAQLEKSRLLSDRFSAERPKGSFSTLEIQRTEQGDSAMYLCASFLAGQETQYFGPGTRLLVL.

The chain employs TRBV18 and TRBJ1-1, with D tentatively TRBD1 (6 bases). This CDR3 region has 15 residues. Germline CDR1 KGHSH, CDR2 LQKENI. Trimming pared 5 bases from V and 1 base from J, leaving 14 bases between. The CDR3 region has the DNA TGTGCCAGCTCAAATCGAACAGGGACGAACACTGAAGCTTTCTTT. Encoded protein: CASSNRTGTNTEAFF.

The table lists this clonotype with a few counts. The chain recombines TRBV7-9 with TRBJ2-3; D uncertain. CDR3 length: 15 residues. V lost 5 bases and J lost 2, with 14 bases in between. Germline assignment: CDR1 SEHNR and CDR2 FQNEAQ (reference sequence). This CDR3 is CASSPPNWVTDTQYF. The CDR3 DNA reads TGTGCCAGCAGCCCGCCTAATTGGGTCACAGATACGCAGTATTTT.

This clonotype was seen a handful of times. The V gene is TRBV29-1, the J gene TRBJ2-2; 12 bases are shared with TRBD2. The CDR3 contains 15 residues. The J segment lost 5 bases and the V segment lost 6 bases, leaving 7 bases of the junction unmatched. CDR1 and CDR2 from the germline V gene are SQVTM and ANQGSEA. CDR3 protein: CSVALTSGSTGELFF. The CDR3 DNA follows: TGCAGCGTCGCTCTGACTAGCGGGAGTACCGGGGAGCTGTTTTTT.

In its sample, this clonotype was seen many times. The J gene is TRBJ1-1, the V gene TRBV9; no definite D call. CDR3 size: 14 residues. Germline V gene sequence: CDR1 SGDLS, CDR2 YYNGEE. V was shortened by 0 bases and J by 1 base, with 7 bases between the two germline ends. CDR3 DNA sequence: TGTGCCAGCAGCGTAGTGCAAGAGAACACTGAAGCTTTCTTT. It encodes CASSVVQENTEAFF.

This clonotype has just a few counts. The chain couples TRBV20-1 to TRBJ2-2; D is perhaps TRBD1 or TRBD2 (5 bases each). CDR3 length: 16 amino acids. Per germline, CDR1 DFQATT and CDR2 SNEGSKA (reference sequence). V was trimmed by 0 bases and J by 1 base, leaving 12 bases between them. This CDR3 reads CSARDLRGWNTGELFF. CDR3 nucleotides: TGCAGTGCTAGAGATCTCCGGGGCTGGAACACCGGGGAGCTGTTTTTT.